This T cell receptor (beta chain) was sequenced during a study of regulatory T cells in long-lasting Graves disease. Study information: Less than 3 months of antithyroid drugs had been taken by newly diagnosed Graves' patients.

V lost 4 bases to trimming and J lost 6 bases; unmatched junction nucleotides: 10. CDR3 length: 16 residues. The germline V gene has CDR1 SGHDT and CDR2 YYEEEE. This clonotype was counted a few times. The antigen is unknown. The sample's time point: newly diagnosed GD, antithyroid drugs for less than 3 months. The TCR library was made from RNA that had been extracted from PBMCs in TRIzol. General study results and limits: Among samples with persistent disease, TRBV28, TRBJ1-2 and TRBJ2-5 were favored.

Arm-PCR with iRepertoire HTBI primers amplified the CDR3 regions for these TCR beta libraries. MiXCR, applied by TCRdb to the multiplex PCR reads, yields one record per CDR3 protein. The repertoire has around 420,000 distinct CDR3 sequences, about 15% of them found once; the top ten carry approximately 7.6%. The data also belong to a second study, concerning T cells in Graves' hyperthyroidism and ophthalmopathy. That report adds: A model built on 13 V-J features separated ophthalmopathy from stable hyperthyroidism.

Sequenced here: peripheral blood mononuclear cells (PBMCs), sampled at new diagnosis, from a patient treated with antithyroid drugs. The rearrangement joins TRBV5-6 to TRBJ2-1; 10 bases are a match to TRBD2. This receptor was taken from a woman aged 40 to 49 with Graves disease. The CDR3 loop reads CASSLPRGLASNEQFF. As DNA, the CDR3 is TGTGCCAGCAGCCTACCTCGGGGACTAGCGAGCAATGAGCAGTTCTTC.